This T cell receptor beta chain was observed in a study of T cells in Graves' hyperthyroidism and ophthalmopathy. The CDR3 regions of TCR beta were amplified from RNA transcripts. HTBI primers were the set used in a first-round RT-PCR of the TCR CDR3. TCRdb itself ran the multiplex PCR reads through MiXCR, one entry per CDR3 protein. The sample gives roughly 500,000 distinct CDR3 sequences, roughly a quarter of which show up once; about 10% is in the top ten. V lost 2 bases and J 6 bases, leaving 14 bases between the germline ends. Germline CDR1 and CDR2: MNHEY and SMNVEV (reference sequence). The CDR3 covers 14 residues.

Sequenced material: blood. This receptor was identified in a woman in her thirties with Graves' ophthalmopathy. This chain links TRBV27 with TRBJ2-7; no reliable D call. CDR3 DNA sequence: TGTGCCAGCAGTTTAGATGGACCCTGGGGCGAGCAGTACTTC. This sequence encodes CASSLDGPWGEQYF.